This TCR beta chain was obtained from a study of blood T cell repertoires in COVID-19. Study in general: Samples representing acute and convalescent COVID-19 were sourced from the United States, Italy and Spain.

Per the authors' pipeline: Amplification of reference gene primers provided the estimated nucleated cell counts. This table comes from immunoSEQ multiplex PCR, and its TCRdb copy is limited to in-frame clones, with some not included. That table supplies the V and J calls and clone size; D and trimming were determined from the DNA. Of about 200,000 clones in the sample, almost 85% are singletons; the top ten hold 6.5% to 7%. V was clipped by 1 base and J by 11 bases, with 17 bases between them. CDR3 length: 14 amino acids. CDR1 is SGHTA and CDR2 is FQGNSA in the germline V gene. The chain combines TRBV7-2 with TRBJ1-1, with D perhaps matching TRBD1 (6 bases). The specimen sequenced was peripheral blood. The sequence came from a human donor with acute or convalescent COVID-19. The donor label of this sample is uncertain. The CDR3 nucleotides read TGTGCCAGCAGCTTAGAGGACAGAAGACAGGAGGCTTTCTTT. Its translation is CASSLEDRRQEAFF. Based on the CDR3 plus reference TRBV7-2 and TRBJ1-1, the full variable domain is GAGVSQSPSNKVTEKGKDVELRCDPISGHTALYWYRQSLGQGLEFLIYFQGNSAPDKSGLPSDRFSAERTGGSVSTLTIQRTQQEDSAVYLCASSLEDRRQEAFFGQGTRLTVV.